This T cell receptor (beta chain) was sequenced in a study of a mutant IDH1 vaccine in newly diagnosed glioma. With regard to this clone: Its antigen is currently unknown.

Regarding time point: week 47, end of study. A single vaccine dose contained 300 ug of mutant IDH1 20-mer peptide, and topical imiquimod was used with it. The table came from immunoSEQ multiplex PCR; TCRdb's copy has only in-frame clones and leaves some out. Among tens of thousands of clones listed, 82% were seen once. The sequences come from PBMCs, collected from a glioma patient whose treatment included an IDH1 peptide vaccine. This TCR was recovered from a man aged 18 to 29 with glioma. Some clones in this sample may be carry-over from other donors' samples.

The CDR3 coding sequence is TGTGCCAGCAGTTACGGCTATGGCTACACCTTC. This translates into CASSYGYGYTF. The genes are TRBV6-5 and TRBJ1-2; D remains ambiguous. CDR1 and CDR2 (germline): MNHEY, SVGAGI. The CDR3 extends over 11 amino acids. Trimming left V 2 bases short and J 4 bases short, with 2 bases between.